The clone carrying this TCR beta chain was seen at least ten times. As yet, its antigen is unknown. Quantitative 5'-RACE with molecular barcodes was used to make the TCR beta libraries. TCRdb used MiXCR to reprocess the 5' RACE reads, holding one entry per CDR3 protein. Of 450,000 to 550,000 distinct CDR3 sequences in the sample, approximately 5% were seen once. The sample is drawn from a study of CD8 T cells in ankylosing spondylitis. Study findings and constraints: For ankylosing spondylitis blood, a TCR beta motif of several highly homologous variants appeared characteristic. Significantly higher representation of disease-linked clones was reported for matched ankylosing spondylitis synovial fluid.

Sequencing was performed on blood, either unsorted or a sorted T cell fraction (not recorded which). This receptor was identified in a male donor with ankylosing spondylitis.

CDR3 in DNA: TGCGCCAGCAGCCATAATCGGCCCCTGGATACGCAGTATTTT. Encoded protein: CASSHNRPLDTQYF. This chain uses TRBV4-3 with TRBJ2-3; D is unclear. V lost 3 bases and J 6 bases, leaving 13 bases between the germline ends. Per the germline V gene, CDR1 is LGHNA and CDR2 is YSLEER. This CDR3 is 14 amino acids long.